This T cell receptor (beta chain) was observed in a study of cytomegalovirus exposure and HLA in healthy donors. Study as a whole: A preliminary data release comprised around 85 million unique TCRs obtained from HLA-typed donors.

Remarks on this clone: Antigen unknown.

Notes on the study in general: Later analysis suggested links between common viral pathogens and several top significant clusters. Near-uniform donor sequencing depth was presumed by presence/absence analyses.

The study ran its PCR with 60 Vbeta and 13 Jbeta primers. As processed by the authors: The count from a later analysis was about 80 million unique TCR beta chains, 9 million to 12 million of them shared. Measured with immunoSEQ multiplex PCR; TCRdb has only the in-frame clones, and not every one. The D gene and trimming were derived from the DNA, and the V and J assignments and clone size from that table. The sample holds 150,000 or so clones; about 88% are singletons and the top ten take approximately 2.5%. The TCR comes from a woman under 30 in good health and CMV-seronegative. The material sequenced was PBMCs.

Here the CDR3 DNA reads TGTGCCAGCAGCACGGGACAGAGGTACAATGAGCAGTTCTTC. This gives the protein CASSTGQRYNEQFF. The chain recombines TRBV2 with TRBJ2-1, with 7 bases lining up with TRBD1. V was pared by 6 bases and J by 4 bases, with 6 bases of the junction left unmatched. This CDR3 has 14 amino acids. Germline CDR1 is SNHLY and CDR2 is FYNNEI.